This record covers a single TCR beta chain. The CDR3 covers 14 residues. V lost 2 bases and J lost 6; bases outside the gene matches: 6. The germline V gene has CDR1 SGHRS and CDR2 YFSETQ. The data were obtained in a study of blood T cell repertoires in COVID-19. In the authors' methods: Estimated nucleated cell counts came from reference gene primer amplification. Assay: immunoSEQ multiplex PCR; the TCRdb copy retains only in-frame clones and omits some. That table supplies the V and J calls and clone size; D and trimming were determined from the DNA. This table holds fewer than 25,000 clones, about nine tenths found once.

The chain is built from TRBV5-1 and TRBJ2-3; TRBD1 matches at 7 bases. The sequenced sample consisted of peripheral blood. The TCR sequence derives from a woman between 70 and 85 years old with active COVID-19. In DNA form, the CDR3 reads TGCGCCAGCAGCTTCCAGGGGGACGGTGATACGCAGTATTTT. Protein: CASSFQGDGDTQYF.